This is a list of T cell receptor beta chains from one sample in a study of cytomegalovirus exposure and HLA in healthy donors. Using immunoSEQ multiplex PCR, the repertoire was profiled, and TCRdb retains in-frame clones only, with some absent. The table shows under 200,000 clones, with 86% occurring only once. Sequencing was performed on PBMCs. Receptor source: a woman between 18 and 30 years old in good health and CMV-seronegative. Both conserved end residues are part of each CDR3. The D gene is left open where the match is weak. Some rows mark clone size as missing; the rest say once, few, many or name a class of expanded clone.

j_call	v_call	d_call	clone_size	cdr3_aa	cdr3_nt
TRBJ2-1	TRBV18	-	-	CASSPQDSSYNEQFF	TGTGCCAGCTCACCACAGGACAGCTCCTACAATGAGCAGTTCTTC
TRBJ1-1	TRBV14	-	-	CASSQTHPQVGAFF	TGTGCCAGCAGCCAGACTCACCCACAGGTAGGAGCTTTCTTT
TRBJ2-7	TRBV30	-	-	CATTGGRLYEQYF	TGTGCCACAACCGGGGGGCGGCTCTACGAGCAGTACTTC
TRBJ1-1	TRBV19	-	-	CASSIPGNTEAFF	TGTGCCAGTAGTATTCCGGGGAACACTGAAGCTTTCTTT
TRBJ2-1	TRBV5-4	-	-	CASSLDNNNEQFF	TGTGCCAGCAGCTTAGACAACAACAATGAGCAGTTCTTC
TRBJ2-7	TRBV6-1	TRBD1	-	CASKGQGAPLEQYF	TGTGCCAGCAAAGGGCAGGGGGCTCCTCTCGAGCAGTACTTC
TRBJ2-5	TRBV27	TRBD1	-	CASRSTGGAQTQYF	TGTGCCAGCAGGTCTACAGGGGGCGCACAGACCCAGTACTTC
TRBJ2-7	TRBV28	TRBD2	-	CASTIGGSSGSYEQYF	TGTGCCAGCACTATTGGGGGGTCTAGCGGATCCTACGAGCAGTACTTC
TRBJ1-3	TRBV5-6	-	-	CASSLAGTNSGNTIYF	TGTGCCAGCAGCTTAGCCGGGACAAACTCTGGAAACACCATATATTTT
TRBJ1-2	TRBV4-1	-	-	CASSQDRDTTTYGYTF	TGCGCCAGCAGCCAAGATAGGGACACTACTACCTATGGCTACACCTTC
TRBJ1-2	TRBV9	-	-	CASSVDGTNYGYTF	TGTGCCAGCAGCGTGGACGGGACAAACTATGGCTACACCTTC
TRBJ1-2	TRBV7-8	TRBD1	-	CASSSVPGQGNTDYGYTF	TGTGCCAGCAGCTCAGTCCCGGGACAGGGGAATACGGACTATGGCTACACCTTC
TRBJ1-2	TRBV18	-	once	CASSPSVINYGYTF	TGTGCCAGCTCCCCCAGCGTTATTAACTATGGCTACACCTTC
TRBJ1-1	TRBV7-6	-	-	CASSLAERENTEAFF	TGTGCCAGCAGCTTAGCGGAGAGGGAGAACACTGAAGCTTTCTTT
TRBJ1-2	TRBV27	-	-	CASKVRGSSDGYTF	TGTGCCAGCAAGGTAAGGGGCTCATCGGATGGCTACACCTTC
TRBJ1-2	TRBV6-5	-	-	CASRPTANYGYTF	TGTGCCAGCAGACCAACAGCTAACTATGGCTACACCTTC
TRBJ2-3	TRBV2	-	-	CASSELRGTDTQYF	TGTGCCAGCAGTGAACTCCGCGGCACAGATACGCAGTATTTT
TRBJ1-2	TRBV19	TRBD1	-	CASSIRGLGYGYTF	TGTGCCAGTAGTATTAGGGGGCTGGGCTATGGCTACACCTTC